Below, 13 T cell receptor beta chains from the same sample are listed, as sequenced in a study of blood T cells in healthy people across ages. Through a sample-barcoded 5' primer and a J-beta primer mix, a second PCR was run for roughly 6 to 12 cycles. Each CDR3 protein is one row after TCRdb ran MiXCR on the 5' RACE reads. The sample carries about 2 million distinct CDR3 sequences, roughly 50% recorded once. Source material: blood. The receptors come from a woman between 40 and 50 years old in good health.

This clonotype was seen only a few times. The chain links TRBV5-1 to TRBJ2-5, with D tentatively TRBD1 (5 bases). The CDR3 is 14 residues long. The germline V and J ends were trimmed by 5 bases and 1 base, with 12 bases remaining between them. Germline-derived CDR1 and CDR2 are SGHRS and YFSETQ. CDR3 protein: CASRPDRIQETQYF. CDR3 sequence (DNA): TGCGCCAGCAGACCCGACAGAATCCAAGAGACCCAGTACTTC.

This clonotype appeared many times. The chain joins TRBV28 to TRBJ2-4, with D perhaps matching TRBD1 (5 bases). This CDR3 is built from 12 residues. The V end was cut by 6 bases, the J end by 6 bases, with 9 bases between. Per the germline V gene, CDR1 is MDHEN and CDR2 is SYDVKM. The CDR3: CASSLQGNIQYF. CDR3 sequence (DNA): TGTGCCAGCAGCCTTCAGGGAAACATTCAGTACTTC.

V usage is TRBV9 and J usage is TRBJ2-1; TRBD1 matches at 8 bases. The CDR3 consists of 15 residues. The V and J ends lost 7 bases and 0 bases, in that order; junction bases with no gene match: 6. CDR1 and CDR2 (germline): SGDLS, YYNGEE. In DNA, the CDR3 is TGTGCCAGCTCGGGACAGGCCAGCTCCTACAATGAGCAGTTCTTC. Residues: CASSGQASSYNEQFF.

The chain combines TRBV28 with TRBJ1-1, with TRBD1 identical over 10 bases. The CDR3 extends over 15 amino acids. CDR1 and CDR2 (germline): MDHEN, SYDVKM. The V and J ends lost 4 bases and 6 bases, in that order; junction bases with no gene match: 8. CDR3 nucleotide sequence: TGTGCCAGCAGTTCTTGGGACAGGGGAACCCCTGAAGCTTTCTTT. This encodes CASSSWDRGTPEAFF.

This chain links TRBV25-1 with TRBJ1-1; 10 bases align to TRBD1. V shed 4 bases, J shed 3 bases, and the junction held 5 bases outside the gene matches. The CDR3 loop spans 15 amino acids. The germline V gene has CDR1 MGHDK and CDR2 SYGVNS. Here the CDR3 DNA reads TGTGCCAGCAGTGTCGCCGGGACAGGGGACACTGAAGCTTTCTTT. The encoded protein is CASSVAGTGDTEAFF.

The chain has TRBV9 and TRBJ1-1; 8 bases line up with TRBD1. This CDR3 spans 16 amino acids. The ends lost 3 bases at V and 0 bases at J; junction bases unmatched: 7. Germline V lookup: CDR1 SGDLS, CDR2 YYNGEE. CDR3 sequence (DNA): TGTGCCAGCAGCGCCCTGGACAGGGTGATGAACACTGAAGCTTTCTTT. Translating gives CASSALDRVMNTEAFF.

V and J are TRBV7-2 and TRBJ2-3; unclear D gene. Germline-derived CDR1 and CDR2 are SGHTA and FQGNSA. V gave up 4 bases and J gave up 4 bases, with 12 bases separating them. This CDR3 has 14 residues. As DNA, the CDR3 is TGTGCCAGCAGCTCGTACATTCTTGCAGATACGCAGTATTTT. This translates into CASSSYILADTQYF.

The chain joins TRBV7-2 to TRBJ2-5, with D perhaps given as TRBD1 or TRBD2 (5 bases each). Trimming removed 4 bases from V and 11 bases from J, with 23 bases in between. CDR1 SGHTA and CDR2 FQGNSA come from the germline V gene. CDR3 length equals 15 residues. The CDR3 nucleotides are TGTGCCAGCAGCTCCCGGGACGGTCCCTACAATGAGCAGTACTTC. Its translation: CASSSRDGPYNEQYF.

The chain recombines TRBV9 with TRBJ2-1; weak D call: TRBD2 (6 bases). This CDR3 comprises 14 residues. In germline, CDR1 is SGDLS, CDR2 YYNGEE. Deletions cut 3 bases from V and 13 bases from J, with 20 bases between. Here the CDR3 reads CASSALIGGETQFF. The CDR3, as DNA: TGTGCCAGCAGCGCCCTAATCGGGGGAGAGACCCAGTTCTTC.

The chain couples TRBV13 to TRBJ2-3, with D possibly matching TRBD2 (5 bases). Germline V lookup: CDR1 PRHDT, CDR2 FYEKMQ (reference sequence). V lost 7 bases, J lost 5 bases, and 10 bases lay in between. The length of the CDR3 is 12 residues. The CDR3 region is CASNTAGDTQYF. The CDR3, as DNA: TGTGCCAGCAACACTGCGGGAGATACGCAGTATTTT.

This clonotype has only a few counts. The chain carries TRBV20-1 and TRBJ1-5; D is unresolved. The CDR3 is 11 amino acids. Germline CDR1 is DFQATT and CDR2 is SNEGSKA (reference sequence). CDR3 amino acids: CSGPSNQPQHF. CDR3 DNA: TGCAGCGGGCCGAGCAATCAGCCCCAGCATTTT.

This clonotype was observed a handful of times. The chain uses TRBV7-2 and TRBJ1-2; no reliable D call. Germline CDR1 and CDR2: SGHTA and FQGNSA. This CDR3 spans 15 amino acids. The V end lost 1 base, the J end lost 3 bases, and 12 bases lay between the germline ends. CDR3 amino acids: CASSLGVGRYYGYTF. The CDR3 DNA follows: TGTGCCAGCAGCTTAGGAGTGGGTCGATACTATGGCTACACCTTC.

V gene TRBV5-1 combines with J gene TRBJ2-1, with D perhaps matching TRBD1 (5 bases). This CDR3 contains 16 residues. Trimming pared 0 bases from V and 3 bases from J, leaving 13 bases between. CDR1 and CDR2 (germline): SGHRS, YFSETQ. The CDR3 protein is CASSLGVSGIYNEQFF. In DNA form, the CDR3 reads TGCGCCAGCAGCTTGGGGGTTTCAGGGATCTACAATGAGCAGTTCTTC.